This TCR beta chain came from a study of blood T cells in healthy people across ages. A second PCR, run for roughly 7 to 12 cycles, used a sample-barcoded 5' primer plus a J-beta primer mix. TCRdb independently ran MiXCR on the 5' RACE reads; one entry per CDR3 protein. The sample lists roughly 800,000 distinct CDR3 sequences; roughly 64% were seen once. V was trimmed by 3 bases and J by 3 bases, leaving 15 bases between them. The CDR3 extends over 15 amino acids. CDR1 and CDR2 from the germline V gene are KGHSH and LQKENI. The donors, healthy Caucasians from Russia, were aged roughly 6 to 90. Every donor contributed roughly 11 milliliters of peripheral blood by blood draw. Study-wide points: Relative to aged donors, long-lived donors carried more naive CD4+ cells and displayed higher diversity. Possibly confounding the expanded clonotype changes was the fact that donor CMV status was unknown.

A note on this clonotype: What it binds is unknown.

This TCR came from a man aged 30-40 years in good health. J is TRBJ2-7 and V is TRBV18, with D perhaps matching TRBD2 (7 bases). The sequencing input was blood. CDR3 protein: CASSPPRGGVYEQYF. In DNA, the CDR3 is TGTGCCAGCTCACCGCCCCGAGGGGGGGTCTACGAGCAGTACTTC.